Sequencing of this T cell receptor beta chain was carried out in a study of regulatory T cells in long-lasting Graves disease. Study-level results: Patients with persistent Graves' had lower TCR diversity than newly diagnosed patients. Persistent disease showed a preference for TRBV28, TRBJ1-2 and TRBJ2-5.

To make TCR beta libraries, researchers used iRepertoire HTBI primers and Arm-PCR of CDR3 regions. TCRdb analysed the multiplex PCR reads with MiXCR anew, one entry per CDR3 protein. Among over 300,000 distinct CDR3 sequences listed, roughly a sixth were seen once. The germline gives CDR1 SGHTA, CDR2 FQGNSA. The ends lost 3 bases at V and 4 bases at J; junction bases unmatched: 15. The CDR3 sequence is 18 residues long. Time point meaning: newly diagnosed GD, antithyroid drugs for less than 3 months. Scientists built the TCR library using RNA that was extracted from PBMCs. EDTA tubes were used for drawing around 9.7 milliliters of peripheral blood. This clonotype came up many times. What it recognizes is unknown.

The sample was peripheral blood mononuclear cells (PBMCs), taken at new diagnosis, from a patient treated with antithyroid drugs. This chain connects TRBV7-2 to TRBJ2-3, with 8 nucleotides matching TRBD2. The sequence was obtained from a female donor with Graves disease. The CDR3 nucleotides read TGTGCCAGCAGCTTCCGACTTGATATAGCGGGATTCGCAGATACGCAGTATTTT. The encoded protein is CASSFRLDIAGFADTQYF. Variable domain in full (rest from reference TRBV7-2 and TRBJ2-3): GAGVSQSPSNKVTEKGKDVELRCDPISGHTALYWYRQSLGQGLEFLIYFQGNSAPDKSGLPSDRFSAERTGGSVSTLTIQRTQQEDSAVYLCASSFRLDIAGFADTQYFGPGTRLTVL.